Described below is a single TCR beta chain sequence and its context. Its target is unknown. These data belong to a study of CD4 T cells in relation to SARS-CoV-2 and coronaviruses. Study-wide findings and caveats: In roughly 65% of donors, memory CD4+ clonotypes crossrecognized SARS-CoV-2 and at least one common cold coronavirus spike.

Germline CDR1 reads SEHNR; CDR2 reads FQNEAQ (reference sequence). V was cut by 2 bases and J by 8 bases, with 15 bases left in between. CDR3 length: 15 residues. Here immunoSEQ multiplex PCR was the method, and the copy in TCRdb shows in-frame clones only, minus some. This sample has under 13,000 clones, with roughly 82% found just once. CD4+ T cells from unexposed donors were obtained before the COVID-19 pandemic (2011-2018). After more than eight days of culture, CD4+ T cells were isolated. Source material: CD4+ T cells from PBMCs, cultured in vitro. This clonotype was sampled from a human donor in good health. The chain couples TRBV7-9 to TRBJ2-2; D may be TRBD2 (5 bases). The CDR3 DNA is TGTGCCAGCAGCTTAAGCGGCACATTCTCGGGGGAGCTGTTTTTT. This gives the protein CASSLSGTFSGELFF.